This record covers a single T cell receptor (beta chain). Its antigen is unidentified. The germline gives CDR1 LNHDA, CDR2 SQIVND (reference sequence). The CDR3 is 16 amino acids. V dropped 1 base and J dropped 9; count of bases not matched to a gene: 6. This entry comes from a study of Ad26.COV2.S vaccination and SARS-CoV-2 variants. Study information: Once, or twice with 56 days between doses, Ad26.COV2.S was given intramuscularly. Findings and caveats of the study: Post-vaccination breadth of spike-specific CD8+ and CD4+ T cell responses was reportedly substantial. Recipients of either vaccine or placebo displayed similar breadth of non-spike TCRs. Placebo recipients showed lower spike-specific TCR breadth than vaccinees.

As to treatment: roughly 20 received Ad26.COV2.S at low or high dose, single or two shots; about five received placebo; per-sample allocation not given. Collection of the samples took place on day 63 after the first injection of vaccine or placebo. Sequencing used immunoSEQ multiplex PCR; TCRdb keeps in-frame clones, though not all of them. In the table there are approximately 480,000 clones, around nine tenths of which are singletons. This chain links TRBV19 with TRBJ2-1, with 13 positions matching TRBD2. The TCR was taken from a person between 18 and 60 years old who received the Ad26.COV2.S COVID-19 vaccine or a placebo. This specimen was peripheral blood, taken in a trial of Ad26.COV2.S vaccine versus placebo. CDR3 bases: TGTGCCAGTAGTATAGTCGGGACTAGCGGGGCGGGTGAGCAGTTCTTC. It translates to CASSIVGTSGAGEQFF.